This record looks at one T cell receptor beta chain sequence and its context. Its antigen is unidentified. These data originate in a study of T cells in localized non-small cell lung cancer. Study results and limitations: Uninvolved adjacent lung had more T cell clonality than any other tissue, topping tumor. Turning up in adjacent lung were a median approximately 60 of the top 100 tumor clones.

The table came from immunoSEQ multiplex PCR; TCRdb's copy has only in-frame clones and leaves some out. The repertoire consists of roughly 66,000 clones, with roughly 90% occurring once and the leading ten covering almost 2%. CDR1 SGHDT and CDR2 YYEEEE come from the germline V gene. The CDR3 contains 15 residues. V lost 0 bases and J lost 8; bases outside the gene matches: 5. The chain links TRBV5-6 to TRBJ2-3; 11 bases fit TRBD1. The specimen was peripheral blood, collected before any cancer treatment. The source of this sequence is a woman aged 40 to 75 with stage I lung adenocarcinoma. The CDR3 is CASSLVGQGASTQYF. The CDR3 region has the DNA TGTGCCAGCAGCTTGGTTGGACAGGGGGCCAGTACGCAGTATTTT.